This TCR beta chain was recovered during a study of shared clonotypes between healthy human individuals. In germline, CDR1 is MNHNS, CDR2 SASEGT. The CDR3 is made up of 13 amino acids. The V and J ends lost 8 bases and 5 bases, in that order; junction bases with no gene match: 7. Sequencing used immunoSEQ multiplex PCR; TCRdb keeps in-frame clones, though not all of them. The sample includes about 1.1 million clones, roughly 80% of them seen just once. The chain combines TRBV6-1 with TRBJ2-5, with 8 bases lining up with TRBD1. The TCR comes from a man between 18 and 35 years old in good health. Some clones in this sample may be carry-over from other donors' samples. The specimen was memory CD4+ T cells from PBMCs. Sample subset: CD45RA-negative fraction. The CDR3 sequence is CASDQGAHETQYF. The CDR3 nucleotides read TGTGCCAGCGACCAGGGGGCGCATGAGACCCAGTACTTC.